This T cell receptor beta chain was recorded in a study of shared clonotypes between healthy human individuals. For this clone: Its antigen is unknown.

HIV-negative, healthy adults without recent acute infections or vaccinations were the donors. Profiling relied on immunoSEQ multiplex PCR, and the TCRdb table lists in-frame clones only, not all of them. Seen here are over a million clones, around 75% observed once, and the top ten hold about 1.5%. The V gene's germline CDR1 is MNHNS and CDR2 SASEGT. CDR3 length: 14 residues. V dropped 3 bases and J dropped 2 bases, with 10 bases sitting between them. Study-wide findings and caveats: Though the depth was large, rarefaction showed that sorted-subset sequencing was incomplete. Clonotypes not shared had lower generation probabilities than those common to all four donors.

Sequenced sample: memory CD4+ T cells sorted from blood. Sample subset: CD45RA-negative fraction. The clonotype comes from a man aged 18 to 29 in good health. The chain carries TRBV6-1 and TRBJ2-5, with D unclear. For the CDR3, the DNA is TGTGCCAGCAGTGAGAGACGGCTTCAAGAGACCCAGTACTTC. It is translated as CASSERRLQETQYF.